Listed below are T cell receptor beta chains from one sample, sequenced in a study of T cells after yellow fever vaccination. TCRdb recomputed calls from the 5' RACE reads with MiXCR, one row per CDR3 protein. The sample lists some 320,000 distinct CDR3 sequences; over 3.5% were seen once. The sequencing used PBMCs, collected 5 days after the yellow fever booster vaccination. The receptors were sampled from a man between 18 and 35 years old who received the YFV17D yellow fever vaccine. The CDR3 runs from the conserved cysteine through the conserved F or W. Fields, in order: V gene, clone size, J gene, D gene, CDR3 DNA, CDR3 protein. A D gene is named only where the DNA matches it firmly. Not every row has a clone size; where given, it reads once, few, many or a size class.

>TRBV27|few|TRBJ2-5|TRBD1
TGTGCCAGCAGTCCTTATCCAGGGGGCAGGGAGACCCAGTACTTC
CASSPYPGGRETQYF
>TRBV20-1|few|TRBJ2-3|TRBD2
TGCAGTGCTAGTAGCGGGGGGGTATATACGCAGTATTTT
CSASSGGVYTQYF
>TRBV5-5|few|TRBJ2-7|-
TGTGCCAGCAGGCTGACTAGCTCCTACGAGCAGTACTTC
CASRLTSSYEQYF
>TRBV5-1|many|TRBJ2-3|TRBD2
TGCGCCAGCAGCTTTCGGTTTATCCAGCGGGGGCACCAAGATACGCAGTATTTT
CASSFRFIQRGHQDTQYF
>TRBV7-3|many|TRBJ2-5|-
TGTGCCAGCAGCTTATCTGGATCACTCAAAGAGACCCAGTACTTC
CASSLSGSLKETQYF
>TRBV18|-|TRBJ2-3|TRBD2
TGTGCCAGCTCAAGAGTTATCGGGGGGGGCTCCGGAGATACGCAGTATTTT
CASSRVIGGGSGDTQYF
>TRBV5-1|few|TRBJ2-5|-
TGCGCCAGCAGCTTGGCAATGGGTGAAGAGACCCAGTACTTC
CASSLAMGEETQYF
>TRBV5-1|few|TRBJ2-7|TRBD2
TGCGCCAGCAGCTTACAACTAGCGGACGAGCAGTACTTC
CASSLQLADEQYF
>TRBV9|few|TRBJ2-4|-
TGTGCCAGCAGCGTACAGGGCGGGAACATTCAGTACTTC
CASSVQGGNIQYF
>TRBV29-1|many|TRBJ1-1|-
TGCAGCGCCACTACAGGGTCGGGCGCTGAAGCTTTCTTT
CSATTGSGAEAFF
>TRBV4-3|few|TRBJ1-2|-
TGCGCCAGCAGCCGCAACAGGGTCCGTGGCTACACCTTC
CASSRNRVRGYTF
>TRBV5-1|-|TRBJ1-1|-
TGCGCCAGCAGCTCTGGACACCCCGGTGAAGCTTTCTTT
CASSSGHPGEAFF
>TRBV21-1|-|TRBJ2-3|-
TGTGCCAGCAGCAAGACAACCCCCTCCGGGGACCGGAGGAAGGATACGCAGTATTTT
CASSKTTPSGDRRKDTQYF
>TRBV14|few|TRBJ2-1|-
TGTGCCAGCAGCCAAGGTCGGCTAGGCACGAATGAGCAGTTCTTC
CASSQGRLGTNEQFF
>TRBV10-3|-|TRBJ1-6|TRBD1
TGTGCCATCAGTCTCATGACAGGGGAAAATTCACCCCTCCACTTT
CAISLMTGENSPLHF
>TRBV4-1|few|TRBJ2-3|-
TGCGCCAGCAGCCAAACTGGTCCAAGCACAGATACGCAGTATTTT
CASSQTGPSTDTQYF
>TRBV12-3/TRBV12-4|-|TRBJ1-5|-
TGTGCCAGCAGGAACGCCAATCAGCCCCAGCATTTT
CASRNANQPQHF
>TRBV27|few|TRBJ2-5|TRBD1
TGTGCCAGCAGTTTAGATGGGACAGGGCCACAAGAGACCCAGTACTTC
CASSLDGTGPQETQYF
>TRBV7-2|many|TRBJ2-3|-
TGTGCCAGCAGCTTAGACAGGCAGCCGACAGATACGCAGTATTTT
CASSLDRQPTDTQYF
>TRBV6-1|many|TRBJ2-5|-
TGTGCCAGCAGTGCCAGACGAGAGACCCAGTACTTC
CASSARRETQYF
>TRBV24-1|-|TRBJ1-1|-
TGTGCCACCAGCGACCCGGGGAACACTGAAGCTTTCTTT
CATSDPGNTEAFF
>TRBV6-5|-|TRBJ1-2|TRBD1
TGTGCCAGCAGTGAGACAGGGGCCGGGGACTATGGCTACACCTTC
CASSETGAGDYGYTF
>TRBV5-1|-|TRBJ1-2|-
TGCGCCAGCAGCTTGGCCACGATATTAAACTATGGCTACACCTTC
CASSLATILNYGYTF
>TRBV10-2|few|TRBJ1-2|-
TGCGCCAGCACCGGATCAAGTCGGGGCTACACCTTC
CASTGSSRGYTF
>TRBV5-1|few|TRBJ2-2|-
TGCGCCAGCAGCTTGGAGTCAGGGCGGTGGGCCGGGGAGCTGTTTTTT
CASSLESGRWAGELFF
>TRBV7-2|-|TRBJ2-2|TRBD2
TGTGCCAGCAGGCTAGCGGGGGGGCAGGGCACCGGGGAGCTGTTTTTT
CASRLAGGQGTGELFF
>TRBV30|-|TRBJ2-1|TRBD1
TGTGCCTGGAACCCCGGGACAGGGTACAATGAGCAGTTCTTC
CAWNPGTGYNEQFF